Listed below are T cell receptor beta chains from one sample, sequenced in a study of T-cell memory formation after mild COVID-19. Each CDR3 protein gets one entry after TCRdb re-called the 5' RACE reads with MiXCR. The data contain some 210,000 distinct CDR3 sequences, about 10% of them singletons. The material sequenced was PBMCs or a T cell subset sorted from them (not recorded which). The receptors derive from a young man who had mild COVID-19 (a few samples of this study predate the infection). Cell type and time point are not known. CDR3s include the opening cysteine and the closing phenylalanine or tryptophan. Each record gives: D gene, J gene, V gene, clone size, CDR3 protein, CDR3 DNA. A D gene is named only where the DNA matches it firmly. A row's size may be missing; if present it is once, few, many or a size class.

d_call: NA; j_call: TRBJ2-5; v_call: TRBV1; clone_size: NA; cdr3_aa: CTSSNRDRVRETQYF; cdr3_nt: TGCACCAGCAGCAATCGGGACAGGGTGCGGGAGACCCAGTACTTC
d_call: NA; j_call: TRBJ1-6; v_call: TRBV4-3; clone_size: many; cdr3_aa: CASSQDLFSPLHF; cdr3_nt: TGCGCCAGCAGCCAAGATCTATTTTCACCCCTCCACTTT
d_call: NA; j_call: TRBJ2-3; v_call: TRBV7-2; clone_size: few; cdr3_aa: CASSRRGERGYTDTQYF; cdr3_nt: TGTGCCAGCAGCAGAAGGGGGGAGCGGGGTTACACAGATACGCAGTATTTT
d_call: TRBD2; j_call: TRBJ2-1; v_call: TRBV12-3/TRBV12-4; clone_size: many; cdr3_aa: CASSRLAGQYNEQFF; cdr3_nt: TGTGCCAGCAGCAGACTAGCGGGGCAGTACAATGAGCAGTTCTTC
d_call: NA; j_call: TRBJ1-1; v_call: TRBV3-1; clone_size: few; cdr3_aa: CASSLTEGDWTEAFF; cdr3_nt: TGTGCCAGCAGCCTGACGGAGGGGGATTGGACTGAAGCTTTCTTT
d_call: NA; j_call: TRBJ1-1; v_call: TRBV5-1; clone_size: NA; cdr3_aa: CASSLAAGRGTEAFF; cdr3_nt: TGCGCCAGCAGCTTGGCGGCAGGTAGGGGCACTGAAGCTTTCTTT
d_call: NA; j_call: TRBJ1-1; v_call: TRBV4-3; clone_size: few; cdr3_aa: CASSQVTAPAMNTEAFF; cdr3_nt: TGCGCCAGCAGCCAAGTCACCGCCCCGGCTATGAACACTGAAGCTTTCTTT
d_call: TRBD1; j_call: TRBJ2-5; v_call: TRBV7-2; clone_size: NA; cdr3_aa: CASSSYRGPETQYF; cdr3_nt: TGTGCCAGCAGCTCCTACAGGGGGCCGGAGACCCAGTACTTC
d_call: NA; j_call: TRBJ2-1; v_call: TRBV24-1; clone_size: few; cdr3_aa: CATSDPGRRGISDEQFF; cdr3_nt: TGTGCCACCAGTGATCCTGGACGGCGGGGTATTAGTGATGAGCAGTTCTTC
d_call: TRBD1; j_call: TRBJ2-5; v_call: TRBV3-1; clone_size: NA; cdr3_aa: CASSPRTGNRETQYF; cdr3_nt: TGTGCCAGCAGCCCCCGGACAGGGAACCGAGAGACCCAGTACTTC
d_call: NA; j_call: TRBJ1-1; v_call: TRBV24-1; clone_size: few; cdr3_aa: CATSDSAGREAFF; cdr3_nt: TGTGCCACCAGTGACAGTGCGGGGAGAGAAGCTTTCTTT
d_call: TRBD1; j_call: TRBJ1-2; v_call: TRBV5-4; clone_size: many; cdr3_aa: CASSLTGPYGYTF; cdr3_nt: TGTGCCAGCAGCCTGACAGGGCCCTATGGCTACACCTTC
d_call: TRBD2; j_call: TRBJ2-3; v_call: TRBV5-1; clone_size: many; cdr3_aa: CASSLVAGGPKSTDTQYF; cdr3_nt: TGCGCCAGCAGCTTGGTAGCGGGGGGGCCGAAAAGCACAGATACGCAGTATTTT
d_call: NA; j_call: TRBJ2-5; v_call: TRBV7-9; clone_size: NA; cdr3_aa: CASSLTQGNQETQYF; cdr3_nt: TGTGCCAGCAGCTTGACTCAGGGGAATCAAGAGACCCAGTACTTC
d_call: NA; j_call: TRBJ1-5; v_call: TRBV12-3/TRBV12-4; clone_size: NA; cdr3_aa: CASRKDRFQPQHF; cdr3_nt: TGTGCCAGCAGGAAAGACAGGTTTCAGCCCCAGCATTTT
d_call: NA; j_call: TRBJ2-3; v_call: TRBV7-9; clone_size: many; cdr3_aa: CASSPTTSTDTQYF; cdr3_nt: TGTGCCAGCAGCCCAACCACTAGCACAGATACGCAGTATTTT
d_call: TRBD2; j_call: TRBJ2-3; v_call: TRBV5-1; clone_size: few; cdr3_aa: CASSFGTSGLNTQYF; cdr3_nt: TGCGCCAGCAGCTTCGGGACTAGCGGTTTGAATACGCAGTATTTT
d_call: NA; j_call: TRBJ1-2; v_call: TRBV5-1; clone_size: NA; cdr3_aa: CASSLGTFYGYTF; cdr3_nt: TGCGCCAGCAGCTTGGGGACGTTCTATGGCTACACCTTC
d_call: TRBD2; j_call: TRBJ2-3; v_call: TRBV7-6; clone_size: NA; cdr3_aa: CASSLPRGGATDTQYF; cdr3_nt: TGTGCCAGCAGCTTACCTCGGGGGGGGGCGACAGATACGCAGTATTTT
d_call: NA; j_call: TRBJ2-3; v_call: TRBV12-3/TRBV12-4; clone_size: many; cdr3_aa: CASSFEGAPITQYF; cdr3_nt: TGTGCCAGCAGTTTTGAAGGGGCCCCCATTACGCAGTATTTT
d_call: TRBD2; j_call: TRBJ2-2; v_call: TRBV10-2; clone_size: few; cdr3_aa: CAILPTGGSTGELFF; cdr3_nt: TGCGCCATACTTCCTACGGGGGGGAGCACCGGGGAGCTGTTTTTT
d_call: NA; j_call: TRBJ2-5; v_call: TRBV28; clone_size: NA; cdr3_aa: CASSFPAQETQYF; cdr3_nt: TGTGCCAGCAGTTTTCCGGCCCAAGAGACCCAGTACTTC
d_call: TRBD1; j_call: TRBJ2-4; v_call: TRBV20-1; clone_size: few; cdr3_aa: CSALQGAISGAIQYF; cdr3_nt: TGCAGTGCCTTACAGGGGGCGATATCTGGCGCCATTCAGTACTTC
d_call: NA; j_call: TRBJ2-5; v_call: TRBV14; clone_size: NA; cdr3_aa: CASSQWGAAETQYF; cdr3_nt: TGTGCCAGCAGCCAATGGGGTGCGGCGGAGACCCAGTACTTC
d_call: NA; j_call: TRBJ2-3; v_call: TRBV20-1; clone_size: few; cdr3_aa: CSAMDSSTDTQYF; cdr3_nt: TGCAGTGCTATGGACAGTAGCACAGATACGCAGTATTTT
d_call: NA; j_call: TRBJ1-1; v_call: TRBV4-2; clone_size: NA; cdr3_aa: CASSPSRGSTEAFF; cdr3_nt: TGTGCCAGCAGCCCGAGTAGGGGGAGCACTGAAGCTTTCTTT
d_call: NA; j_call: TRBJ2-7; v_call: TRBV27; clone_size: few; cdr3_aa: CASSPWSSYEQYF; cdr3_nt: TGTGCCAGCAGCCCCTGGAGTTCATACGAGCAGTACTTC
d_call: NA; j_call: TRBJ2-1; v_call: TRBV12-3/TRBV12-4; clone_size: few; cdr3_aa: CASSPPGLSSNEQFF; cdr3_nt: TGTGCCAGCAGCCCTCCGGGACTCTCCAGCAATGAGCAGTTCTTC
d_call: NA; j_call: TRBJ1-2; v_call: TRBV7-2; clone_size: NA; cdr3_aa: CASSLLAVGYGYTF; cdr3_nt: TGTGCCAGCAGCTTACTGGCTGTGGGGTATGGCTACACCTTC
d_call: NA; j_call: TRBJ2-1; v_call: TRBV24-1; clone_size: NA; cdr3_aa: CATSERNEQFF; cdr3_nt: TGTGCCACCAGTGAAAGGAATGAGCAGTTCTTC
d_call: TRBD1; j_call: TRBJ2-5; v_call: TRBV7-9; clone_size: few; cdr3_aa: CASSTGTGEVEGQETQYF; cdr3_nt: TGTGCCAGCAGCACCGGGACAGGGGAGGTAGAGGGCCAAGAGACCCAGTACTTC
d_call: NA; j_call: TRBJ2-3; v_call: TRBV7-9; clone_size: NA; cdr3_aa: CASLEGLSTDTQYF; cdr3_nt: TGTGCCTCACTCGAGGGGTTGAGCACAGATACGCAGTATTTT
d_call: NA; j_call: TRBJ2-7; v_call: TRBV6-5; clone_size: many; cdr3_aa: CASSYRQTAGVEQYF; cdr3_nt: TGTGCCAGCAGTTACCGGCAGACAGCCGGTGTCGAGCAGTACTTC
d_call: NA; j_call: TRBJ1-4; v_call: TRBV6-1; clone_size: NA; cdr3_aa: CASSGPGLSF; cdr3_nt: TGTGCCAGCAGCGGTCCGGGACTGAGCTTT
d_call: NA; j_call: TRBJ2-1; v_call: TRBV3-1; clone_size: few; cdr3_aa: CASSQVPSEREQFF; cdr3_nt: TGTGCCAGCAGCCAAGTGCCTAGCGAGAGGGAGCAGTTCTTC
d_call: NA; j_call: TRBJ1-2; v_call: TRBV6-5; clone_size: NA; cdr3_aa: CASSYSTGCNYGYTF; cdr3_nt: TGTGCCAGCAGTTACTCGACAGGTTGTAACTATGGCTACACCTTC
d_call: NA; j_call: TRBJ2-3; v_call: TRBV4-2; clone_size: few; cdr3_aa: CASSPQTRRAHGDTQYF; cdr3_nt: TGTGCCAGCAGTCCTCAGACTCGGCGGGCCCACGGGGATACGCAGTATTTT
d_call: NA; j_call: TRBJ2-7; v_call: TRBV7-2; clone_size: many; cdr3_aa: CASSLALGPYEQYF; cdr3_nt: TGTGCCAGCAGCTTGGCCCTCGGGCCCTACGAGCAGTACTTC
d_call: TRBD1; j_call: TRBJ2-4; v_call: TRBV6-5; clone_size: NA; cdr3_aa: CASSYQQGAGKNIQYF; cdr3_nt: TGTGCCAGCAGTTACCAACAGGGGGCGGGCAAAAACATTCAGTACTTC
d_call: NA; j_call: TRBJ1-5; v_call: TRBV21-1; clone_size: few; cdr3_aa: CASSKEGRGVNQPQHF; cdr3_nt: TGTGCCAGCAGCAAAGAAGGCAGGGGTGTGAATCAGCCCCAGCATTTT
d_call: NA; j_call: TRBJ2-3; v_call: TRBV7-3; clone_size: many; cdr3_aa: CASSLMGGTQYF; cdr3_nt: TGTGCCAGCAGCTTAATGGGTGGTACGCAGTATTTT
d_call: TRBD2; j_call: TRBJ2-1; v_call: TRBV20-1; clone_size: few; cdr3_aa: CSAWVAGGQGDEQFF; cdr3_nt: TGCAGTGCCTGGGTGGCGGGAGGGCAGGGCGATGAGCAGTTCTTC
d_call: NA; j_call: TRBJ1-5; v_call: TRBV4-3; clone_size: few; cdr3_aa: CASSQAWTNQPQHF; cdr3_nt: TGCGCCAGCAGCCAAGCCTGGACTAATCAGCCCCAGCATTTT
d_call: TRBD2; j_call: TRBJ2-3; v_call: TRBV12-3/TRBV12-4; clone_size: many; cdr3_aa: CASSLGPSGSTDTQYF; cdr3_nt: TGTGCCAGCAGCCTTGGGCCTAGCGGTTCCACAGATACGCAGTATTTT
d_call: NA; j_call: TRBJ1-2; v_call: TRBV6-1; clone_size: many; cdr3_aa: CASRDILNYGYTF; cdr3_nt: TGTGCCAGCAGGGACATCTTAAACTATGGCTACACCTTC
d_call: NA; j_call: TRBJ2-3; v_call: TRBV5-1; clone_size: NA; cdr3_aa: CASSPGYTDTQYF; cdr3_nt: TGCGCCAGCAGCCCCGGATACACAGATACGCAGTATTTT
d_call: TRBD1; j_call: TRBJ1-2; v_call: TRBV7-2; clone_size: NA; cdr3_aa: CASSLTRDSYGYTF; cdr3_nt: TGTGCCAGCAGCTTAACCCGGGACAGCTATGGCTACACCTTC
d_call: TRBD2; j_call: TRBJ2-1; v_call: TRBV6-5; clone_size: many; cdr3_aa: CASSYFVVGREGQFF; cdr3_nt: TGTGCCAGCAGTTACTTCGTGGTCGGCCGGGAGGGGCAGTTCTTC
d_call: NA; j_call: TRBJ1-2; v_call: TRBV4-3; clone_size: NA; cdr3_aa: CASSQVGRDYGYTF; cdr3_nt: TGCGCCAGCAGCCAAGTGGGGCGGGACTATGGCTACACCTTC
d_call: NA; j_call: TRBJ1-1; v_call: TRBV7-2; clone_size: few; cdr3_aa: CASSFGADTEAFF; cdr3_nt: TGTGCCAGCAGCTTCGGGGCAGACACTGAAGCTTTCTTT